The present T cell receptor (beta chain) was sequenced within a study of blood T cell repertoires in COVID-19. Study-level information: The United States, Italy and Spain provided the acute and convalescent COVID-19 samples. Sources were T cells, B-cell-depleted T cells, or PBMCs; the material itself was cDNA or gDNA.

CDR1 and CDR2 from the germline V gene are SNHLY and FYNNEI. Germline trimming cut 6 bases from V and 3 bases from J; bases unmatched to any gene: 5. The CDR3 is 14 residues long. The authors' processing: From reference gene primer amplification, estimates of nucleated cell counts were derived. Clones were read by immunoSEQ multiplex PCR, and TCRdb kept only the in-frame ones, dropping some. That table is the source of V, J and clone size, and D and trimming were worked out from the DNA. Among roughly 190,000 clones listed, 86% were seen once. Sequences were obtained from peripheral blood. The J gene is TRBJ2-3, the V gene TRBV2, with TRBD1 matching 8 bases. This TCR was sampled from a man in his sixties or seventies with acute or convalescent COVID-19. The CDR3 reads CASSRQGATDTQYF. As DNA, the CDR3 is TGTGCCAGCAGCAGGCAGGGGGCGACAGATACGCAGTATTTT.